The clone carrying this TCR beta chain was picked up many times. What it binds is not known. This specimen comes from a study of T cells in Graves' hyperthyroidism and ophthalmopathy. Looking at the study overall: Initial diagnosis, before any treatment, was when peripheral blood was collected.

The CDR3 loop spans 14 amino acids. V lost 3 bases, J lost 5 bases, and 1 base stayed unmatched. It was RNA transcripts that yielded the amplified TCR beta CDR3 regions. RT-PCR in the first round (using the HTBI primer set) targeted the TCR CDR3. TCRdb reprocessed the multiplex PCR reads with MiXCR, giving one entry per CDR3 protein. The sample holds about 270,000 distinct CDR3 sequences, around 22% seen once. Notes on the study in general: Ophthalmopathy could be told apart from stable hyperthyroidism with a 13 V-J model. Among thyroid clonotypes expanded above 0.001, most also appeared in blood.

The chain links TRBV12-3 or TRBV12-4 to TRBJ2-1, with TRBD2 matching over 10 bases. This TCR derives from a man aged 25-45 years with Graves' ophthalmopathy. Source material: blood. CDR3 sequence reads: CASSFLAGDNEQFF. CDR3 DNA: TGTGCCAGCAGTTTTCTAGCGGGAGACAATGAGCAGTTCTTC.